This entry lists 29 T cell receptor beta chains sequenced from one sample in a study of radiotherapy plus CTLA-4 blockade in lung cancer. Only in-frame clones appear in the TCRdb table, and some are missing; sequencing was by immunoSEQ multiplex PCR. The sample includes some 98,000 clones, more than 75% seen only once; the top ten take roughly 3.5%. Sequenced here: peripheral blood, sampled from a patient treated with radiotherapy plus ipilimumab. The receptor set was obtained from a human donor with non-small cell lung cancer who had a partial response to radiotherapy plus ipilimumab.

The genes are TRBV9 and TRBJ1-3, with D perhaps TRBD1 (6 bases). The V end was cut by 7 bases, the J end by 4 bases, with 24 bases between. Germline CDR1 and CDR2: SGDLS and YYNGEE. This CDR3 region has 17 residues. In nucleotides, the CDR3 is TGTGCCAGCGAGAAGGGGCCGGGACACACACCGGGAAACACCATATATTTT. Its protein is CASEKGPGHTPGNTIYF.

This clone was counted a single time. The CDR3: CASSGPRGYTDTQYF. CDR3 in DNA: TGCGCCAGCAGTGGACCCAGGGGCTACACAGATACGCAGTATTTT. The V call is TRBV10-2, the J call TRBJ2-3, with a possible D match to TRBD1 (6 bases). V was cut by 4 bases and J by 2 bases, with 13 bases left in between. Germline CDR1 reads WSHSY; CDR2 reads SAAADI. The length of the CDR3 is 15 residues.

The chain recombines TRBV15 with TRBJ1-1; D not resolved. The V gene's germline CDR1 is LNHNV and CDR2 YYDKDF (reference sequence). Trimming took off 0 bases at V and 0 bases at J, with 5 bases between the two ends. CDR3 length: 14 amino acids. The CDR3 region has the DNA TGTGCCACCAGCAGAGACAGTCTGAACACTGAAGCTTTCTTT. Translation gives CATSRDSLNTEAFF.

The V gene is TRBV10-1, the J gene TRBJ1-4, with D perhaps matching TRBD1 (5 bases). CDR3 length: 14 residues. Trimming left V 4 bases short and J 7 bases short, with 13 bases between. From germline, CDR1 is WNHNN and CDR2 SYGVQD (reference sequence). The CDR3 coding sequence is TGCGCCAGCAGTGCAGCGGGGGTTGGTGAAAAACTGTTTTTT. It yields the protein CASSAAGVGEKLFF.

The genes are TRBV2 and TRBJ1-1; D is ambiguous. CDR1 and CDR2 from the germline V gene are SNHLY and FYNNEI. The CDR3 covers 15 residues. Trimming took 8 bases from V and 8 from J, leaving 24 bases between them. Here the CDR3 reads CASGPPTGFLSEAFF. As DNA, the CDR3 is TGTGCCAGCGGTCCCCCGACGGGGTTCCTCTCCGAAGCTTTCTTT. Variable domain in full (rest from reference TRBV2 and TRBJ1-1): EPEVTQTPSHQVTQMGQEVILRCVPISNHLYFYWYRQILGQKVEFLVSFYNNEISEKSEIFDDQFSVERPDGSNFTLKIRSTKLEDSAMYFCASGPPTGFLSEAFFGQGTRLTVV.

The V call is TRBV5-1, the J call TRBJ2-1; TRBD1 agrees at 8 bases. The CDR3 totals 15 residues. Looked up from germline, CDR1 is SGHRS and CDR2 is YFSETQ. V dropped 0 bases and J dropped 7; count of bases not matched to a gene: 6. CDR3 nucleotides: TGCGCCAGCAGCTTGGGGGGACAGGAACAAAATGAGCAGTTCTTC. Translating it yields CASSLGGQEQNEQFF.

The V gene is TRBV7-2, the J gene TRBJ1-5; a possible D gene is TRBD1 (6 bases). The CDR3 totals 15 residues. CDR1 and CDR2 (germline): SGHTA, FQGNSA. Deletions cut 7 bases from V and 5 bases from J, with 18 bases between. This chain's CDR3 is CASNEGRDTYQPQHF. The CDR3 nucleotides read TGTGCCAGCAACGAAGGCCGGGACACTTATCAGCCCCAGCATTTT.

CDR3 residues: CASRLSYGGQHTEAFF. CDR3 sequence (DNA): TGTGCAAGTCGCTTATCTTACGGGGGGCAGCACACTGAAGCTTTCTTT. The chain uses TRBV12-2 and TRBJ1-1. TRBV12-2 has pseudogene status. The CDR3 spans 16 residues.

The V gene is TRBV27, the J gene TRBJ2-7; TRBD1 aligns across 10 bases. The CDR3 runs to 17 residues. Germline V lookup: CDR1 MNHEY, CDR2 SMNVEV (reference sequence). With V trimmed by 8 bases and J by 2 bases, 15 bases remained unmatched. The CDR3 loop is CASGGIHDRGPAYEQYF. Written as DNA, the CDR3 is TGTGCCAGCGGAGGTATACACGACAGGGGGCCAGCCTACGAGCAGTACTTC.

The chain recombines TRBV4-1 with TRBJ1-2, with D unresolved. Germline-derived CDR1 and CDR2 are MGHRA and YSYEKL. The CDR3 consists of 14 residues. The germline V and J ends were trimmed by 7 bases and 8 bases, with 20 bases remaining between them. CDR3 sequence reads: CASKRPGGKTGYTF. CDR3 in DNA: TGCGCCAGCAAAAGACCAGGCGGGAAGACAGGCTACACCTTC.

This clone was observed once. This chain joins TRBV19 and TRBJ2-7; the D gene is possibly TRBD2 (5 bases). CDR1 and CDR2 from the germline V gene are LNHDA and SQIVND (reference sequence). Trimming left V 0 bases short and J 5 bases short, with 14 bases between. CDR3 length: 15 amino acids. This CDR3 reads CASSIESLEGDEQYF. The CDR3 DNA reads as TGTGCCAGTAGTATAGAGTCCCTAGAGGGCGACGAGCAGTACTTC.

A word on this clone: At one end the junction does not follow the germline gene, possibly because of a read error. J is TRBJ1-5 and V is TRBV6-1, with 8 nucleotides matching TRBD1. From germline, CDR1 is MNHNS and CDR2 SASEGT. This CDR3 is built from 15 residues. CDR3 residues: CASREDRGGNQPQHF. Here the CDR3 DNA reads TGTGCCAGCAGGGAAGACAGGGGTGGCAATCAGCCCCAGCATTTT.

This chain uses TRBV18 with TRBJ2-7, with a tentative D call TRBD2 (6 bases). Between the trimmed V and J ends, which lost 2 bases and 0 bases, there was a span of 11 bases. The CDR3 is 15 residues long. Germline CDR1 reads KGHSH; CDR2 reads LQKENI. CDR3 amino acids: CASSPGTGDSYEQYF. The CDR3 DNA reads TGTGCCAGCTCACCAGGGACTGGGGACTCCTACGAGCAGTACTTC.

The chain recombines TRBV6-5 with TRBJ1-3; D remains unclear. This CDR3 region has 14 residues. The germline V gene has CDR1 MNHEY and CDR2 SVGAGI. V gave up 4 bases and J gave up 2 bases, with 9 bases separating them. CDR3 DNA: TGTGCCAGCAGTTCGGGGAGGGCTGGAAACACCATATATTTT. Encoded protein: CASSSGRAGNTIYF.

The gene calls are TRBV19 and TRBJ2-7; 9 positions match TRBD2. CDR1 and CDR2 (germline): LNHDA, SQIVND (reference sequence). The CDR3 is 14 amino acids. Trimming at V came to 4 bases and at J to 1 base, leaving 2 bases not matched to a gene. CDR3 sequence reads: CASSTLAGSYEQYF. In DNA, the CDR3 is TGTGCCAGTAGTACGCTAGCGGGGTCCTACGAGCAGTACTTC. Together with reference TRBV19 and TRBJ2-7, the CDR3 gives the full variable domain: DGGITQSPKYLFRKEGQNVTLSCEQNLNHDAMYWYRQDPGQGLRLIYYSQIVNDFQKGDIAEGYSVSREKKESFPLTVTSAQKNPTAFYLCASSTLAGSYEQYFGPGTRLTVT.

The chain carries TRBV28 and TRBJ2-3; 10 bases are shared with TRBD2. The germline V gene encodes CDR1 MDHEN and CDR2 SYDVKM. The CDR3 extends over 16 amino acids. V shed 3 bases, J shed 0 bases, and the junction held 3 bases outside the gene matches. In DNA form, the CDR3 reads TGTGCCAGCAGTTTCATACTAGCGGGGAGCACAGATACGCAGTATTTT. Translated, it gives CASSFILAGSTDTQYF.

The chain joins TRBV7-2 to TRBJ2-1; TRBD1 agrees at 8 bases. Trimming took 3 bases from V and 2 from J; bases not matched to a gene: 3. CDR3 length: 15 amino acids. CDR1 and CDR2 (germline): SGHTA, FQGNSA. DNA for the CDR3: TGTGCCAGCAGCTTTTCAGGGGGCCCCTACAATGAGCAGTTCTTC. Its translation: CASSFSGGPYNEQFF. The full variable domain, in which reference TRBV7-2 and TRBJ2-1 provide the parts outside the CDR3, is GAGVSQSPSNKVTEKGKDVELRCDPISGHTALYWYRQSLGQGLEFLIYFQGNSAPDKSGLPSDRFSAERTGGSVSTLTIQRTQQEDSAVYLCASSFSGGPYNEQFFGPGTRLTVL.

This clone was counted only a few times. Other DNA sequences in the sample encode the same CDR3. The chain is built from TRBV5-1 and TRBJ1-1, with unresolved D. V was clipped by 0 bases and J by 1 base, with 7 bases between them. Germline CDR1 SGHRS, CDR2 YFSETQ. The CDR3 has 14 residues. CDR3: CASSLGAGNTEAFF. In nucleotides, the CDR3 is TGCGCCAGCAGCTTGGGCGCAGGGAACACTGAAGCTTTCTTT.

The chain is built from TRBV5-4 and TRBJ2-3; 10 nucleotides agree with TRBD2. Germline CDR1 SGHNT, CDR2 YYREEE (reference sequence). V shed 4 bases and J 0 bases; nucleotides not matched to a gene: 8. The CDR3 loop spans 17 amino acids. The CDR3 nucleotides read TGTGCCAGCAGCCAGGGACTAGCGCGAACTAGCACAGATACGCAGTATTTT. This translates into CASSQGLARTSTDTQYF.

The chain links TRBV5-4 to TRBJ2-3; TRBD2 is a possible D gene (6 bases). Germline CDR1 is SGHNT and CDR2 is YYREEE (reference sequence). The CDR3 length is 13 residues. Trimming removed 3 bases at V and 4 bases at J, with 9 bases between. The CDR3: CASSSSSADTQYF. The DNA of the CDR3 is TGTGCCAGCAGCTCCTCTAGCGCAGATACGCAGTATTTT.

The rearrangement links TRBV5-1 to TRBJ1-5; TRBD1 matches at 7 bases. The J segment lost 5 bases and the V segment lost 4 bases, leaving 9 bases of the junction unmatched. The CDR3 spans 15 residues. Germline CDR1 and CDR2: SGHRS and YFSETQ. The CDR3 DNA is TGCGCCAGCAGCCCCCAGACAGGGCAGGATCAGCCCCAGCATTTT. Its translation is CASSPQTGQDQPQHF.

The chain couples TRBV27 to TRBJ1-4; D unresolved. The CDR3 contains 15 residues. Germline V gene lookup returns CDR1 MNHEY and CDR2 SMNVEV (reference sequence). Trimming removed 2 bases from V and 0 bases from J, with 7 bases in between. In DNA form, the CDR3 reads TGTGCCAGCAGTTTAGGGCCTTCAACTAATGAAAAACTGTTTTTT. This sequence encodes CASSLGPSTNEKLFF.

V is TRBV30 and J is TRBJ2-3, with 9 nucleotides matching TRBD2. Per the germline V gene, CDR1 is GTSNPN and CDR2 is SVGIG (reference sequence). CDR3 length: 15 residues. V was clipped by 7 bases and J by 4 bases; unmatched bases: 12. CDR3 DNA: TGTGCCTCCCCTGGGGATAGCGGGAGTCCAGATACGCAGTATTTT. Its protein is CASPGDSGSPDTQYF. Looking up the rest from reference TRBV30 and TRBJ2-3 gives the full variable domain: SQTIHQWPATLVQPVGSPLSLECTVEGTSNPNLYWYRQAAGRGLQLLFYSVGIGQISSEVPQNLSASRPQDRQFILSSKKLLLSDSGFYLCASPGDSGSPDTQYFGPGTRLTVL.

V gene TRBV6-6 combines with J gene TRBJ1-5; 7 nucleotides agree with TRBD1. Germline lookup yields CDR1 MNHNY and CDR2 SVGAGI (reference sequence). V was clipped by 7 bases and J by 5 bases; unmatched bases: 8. The CDR3 spans 14 residues. The CDR3 DNA is TGTGCCAGCACCCTGGACAGGTCCTATCAGCCCCAGCATTTT. This translates into CASTLDRSYQPQHF.

This chain connects TRBV6-5 to TRBJ1-5; D remains unclear. CDR3 size: 14 residues. Germline V lookup: CDR1 MNHEY, CDR2 SVGAGI. Trimming shortened V by 10 bases and J by 4 bases, and 17 bases separated the two germline ends. CDR3 region: CATTPPGGNQPQHF. CDR3 DNA: TGTGCCACCACCCCACCGGGCGGGAATCAGCCCCAGCATTTT.

The rearrangement uses TRBV4-1 and TRBJ2-1; 9 bases fit TRBD2. With V trimmed by 3 bases and J by 7 bases, 7 bases remained unmatched. The germline CDR1 and CDR2 sequences are MGHRA and YSYEKL. This CDR3 region has 15 residues. CDR3 residues: CASSHPGLAGNEQFF. The DNA of the CDR3 is TGCGCCAGCAGCCATCCGGGACTAGCAGGTAATGAGCAGTTCTTC.

V gene TRBV9 combines with J gene TRBJ1-3, with D tentatively TRBD1 (6 bases). The CDR3 contains 14 residues. Germline lookup yields CDR1 SGDLS and CDR2 YYNGEE. V shed 7 bases and J shed 1 base, with 12 bases lying between them. CDR3 residues: CASQGNPSGNTIYF. CDR3 nucleotide sequence: TGTGCCAGCCAGGGGAACCCTTCTGGAAACACCATATATTTT.

This clone was found a few times. J is TRBJ1-4 and V is TRBV2; D ambiguous. The V gene's germline CDR1 is SNHLY and CDR2 FYNNEI. The V gene lost 3 bases and the J gene lost 0 bases, with 8 bases spanning the gap. CDR3 length equals 15 residues. The CDR3 DNA is TGTGCCAGCAGTGAGGCCTTCGCAACTAATGAAAAACTGTTTTTT. It translates to CASSEAFATNEKLFF.

The rearrangement joins TRBV4-2 to TRBJ2-2; D call uncertain. V lost 4 bases to trimming and J lost 4 bases, with 7 bases between them. The CDR3 totals 13 residues. The V gene's germline CDR1 is LGHNA and CDR2 YNFKEQ. The CDR3 nucleotides are TGTGCCAGCAGCCCAGGCGCCACCGGGGAGCTGTTTTTT. Amino acid sequence: CASSPGATGELFF.